There are many counts of the clone carrying this T cell receptor beta chain. Hyperthyroidism patients were newly diagnosed, had disease duration under 2 months, and were aged 18 to 65 years. These data are taken from a study of T cells in Graves' hyperthyroidism and ophthalmopathy. About the study: Peripheral blood was acquired at first diagnosis, ahead of any therapy whatsoever.

Germline CDR1 SNHLY, CDR2 FYNNEI. The CDR3 runs 14 residues. V was cut by 7 bases and J by 0 bases, with 13 bases left in between. From RNA transcripts, TCR beta CDR3 regions were amplified. TCR CDR3 regions were first amplified by RT-PCR with HTBI primers. TCRdb called the multiplex PCR reads again in MiXCR, with one record for every CDR3 protein. The table shows 95,000 to 100,000 distinct CDR3 sequences, with roughly half occurring only once. The sequencing sample was made of blood. The clonotype originates from a woman aged 40 to 50 with Graves' hyperthyroidism. The rearrangement uses TRBV2 and TRBJ2-7; TRBD1 is a possible D gene (6 bases). Here the CDR3 reads CASTRQEHSYEQYF. CDR3 nucleotide sequence: TGTGCCAGCACCCGACAGGAGCACTCCTACGAGCAGTACTTC.